This entry features one TCR beta chain sequence. Its antigen is as yet unknown. TCRdb's table, derived via immunoSEQ multiplex PCR, lists solely in-frame clones and lacks some. The sample includes fewer than 150,000 clones, 80% to 95% of them seen just once. The data originate from a study of T cell responses to AZD1222 COVID-19 vaccine. The study's findings and limits: Repertoires were sampled only after the peak T cell response.

This sequence originates from an adult in good health. The sequences come from peripheral blood, collected on day 0 of AZD1222 vaccination.

The CDR3 loop reads CASSLATGGGRYGYTF. CDR3 bases: TGCGCCAGCAGCTTGGCCACAGGGGGTGGAAGGTATGGCTACACCTTC. The chain carries TRBV5-1 and TRBJ1-2; the match to TRBD1 covers 8 bases. The V gene's germline CDR1 is SGHRS and CDR2 YFSETQ. The V gene end was trimmed by 0 bases and the J gene end by 5 bases; junction bases not matched to a gene: 9. The CDR3 length is 16 residues.